Below are 10 T cell receptor beta chains sequenced from a single sample in a study of T cells in Graves' hyperthyroidism and ophthalmopathy. The investigators amplified TCR beta CDR3 regions from RNA transcripts. The HTBI primer set drove a first-round RT-PCR of the TCR CDR3. TCRdb re-derived calls from the multiplex PCR reads in MiXCR, one entry per CDR3 protein. Among fewer than 250,000 distinct CDR3 sequences listed, 17% were seen once. Material: blood. These receptor sequences come from a man aged 50 to 60 with Graves' hyperthyroidism.

This clonotype was found a few times. CDR3 in DNA: TGCGCCAGCAGCTTGGAGGGCAGCAATCAGCCCCAGCATTTT. It specifies CASSLEGSNQPQHF. The chain has TRBV5-1 and TRBJ1-5; D remains unclear. The CDR3 consists of 14 residues. Germline assignment: CDR1 SGHRS and CDR2 YFSETQ. Trimming cost V 0 bases and J 1 base, with 5 bases left between them.

The chain combines TRBV6-2 or TRBV6-3 with TRBJ2-3; no clear D. CDR3 length equals 14 residues. Germline CDR1 reads MNHEY; CDR2 reads SVGEGT. Trimming took 8 bases from V and 2 from J, leaving 14 bases between them. The CDR3: CASGREVNTDTQYF. CDR3 bases: TGTGCCAGCGGTCGAGAAGTGAACACAGATACGCAGTATTTT.

With regard to this clonotype: A much larger clone sits a single nucleotide away, making a read error possible. The chain uses TRBV20-1 and TRBJ1-1, with D maybe TRBD1 (6 bases). This CDR3 has 15 amino acids. Germline V gene data show CDR1 as DFQATT and CDR2 as SNEGSKA (reference sequence). As DNA, the CDR3 is TGCAGCGCCAGGCAGGACAGCAGAATGAACACTGAAGCTTCCTTT. As protein: CSARQDSRMNTEASF.

This clonotype was seen more than once but under ten times. This chain uses TRBV6-1 with TRBJ1-6; D gene unclear. Between the trimmed V and J ends, which lost 5 bases and 2 bases, there was a span of 16 bases. Germline assignment: CDR1 MNHNS and CDR2 SASEGT. The CDR3 is 17 amino acids. The chain's CDR3 is CASSRKNPGPYNSPLHF. CDR3 DNA: TGTGCCAGCAGTCGCAAAAACCCCGGACCCTATAATTCACCCCTCCACTTT.

V is TRBV5-4 and J is TRBJ2-1, with D perhaps matching TRBD1 or TRBD2 (5 bases each). Germline loops: CDR1 SGHNT, CDR2 YYREEE (reference sequence). V dropped 2 bases and J dropped 7 bases, with 16 bases sitting between them. This CDR3 is built from 15 residues. The CDR3 coding sequence is TGTGCCAGCAGCTTCCCTTTGGGAGAGGGGAATGAGCAGTTCTTC. As protein: CASSFPLGEGNEQFF. Supplemented by reference TRBV5-4 and TRBJ2-1, the full variable domain reads ETGVTQSPTHLIKTRGQQVTLRCSSQSGHNTVSWYQQALGQGPQFIFQYYREEENGRGNFPPRFSGLQFPNYSSELNVNALELDDSALYLCASSFPLGEGNEQFFGPGTRLTVL.

This clonotype showed up just a few times. V and J are TRBV10-2 and TRBJ1-1; D call uncertain. The CDR3 consists of 13 residues. In germline, CDR1 is WSHSY, CDR2 SAAADI. V lost 5 bases, J lost 1 base, and 8 bases lay in between. DNA of the CDR3: TGCGCCAGCAGTCGGAGCGAGAACACTGAAGCTTTCTTT. Encoded protein: CASSRSENTEAFF.

The table lists this clonotype with a few counts. The rearrangement links TRBV27 to TRBJ2-5; the D is unclear. The CDR3 runs to 13 residues. Germline values: CDR1 MNHEY, CDR2 SMNVEV (reference sequence). The germline V and J ends were trimmed by 3 bases and 0 bases, with 5 bases remaining between them. Here the CDR3 reads CASSFSHQETQYF. CDR3 sequence (DNA): TGTGCCAGCAGTTTCTCCCACCAAGAGACCCAGTACTTC.

This clonotype was detected many times. The chain joins TRBV11-2 to TRBJ2-5, with unresolved D. The CDR3 is made up of 13 amino acids. Trimming shortened V by 3 bases and J by 2 bases, and 7 bases separated the two germline ends. The germline CDR1 and CDR2 sequences are SGHAT and FQNNGV. The CDR3 sequence: CASSFHDQETQYF. DNA of the CDR3: TGTGCCAGCAGCTTCCATGATCAAGAGACCCAGTACTTC.

This clonotype was counted at least ten times. The chain uses TRBV30 and TRBJ1-5, with TRBD1 as a possible D gene (6 bases). The CDR3 extends over 14 amino acids. V was clipped by 0 bases and J by 7 bases, with 13 bases between them. Germline loops: CDR1 GTSNPN, CDR2 SVGIG (reference sequence). The CDR3 region is CAWSVLGGRQPQHF. CDR3 DNA sequence: TGTGCCTGGAGTGTACTGGGGGGCCGGCAGCCCCAGCATTTT.

Only a few counts were recorded for this clonotype. The chain recombines TRBV14 with TRBJ2-7, with D maybe TRBD2 (6 bases). The CDR3 loop spans 14 amino acids. Germline V gives CDR1 SGHDN, CDR2 FVKESK. Trimming took off 4 bases at V and 3 bases at J, with 13 bases between the two ends. CDR3 coding DNA: TGTGCCAGCAGCCGAATCGGACTAAACTACGAGCAGTACTTC. Amino acid sequence: CASSRIGLNYEQYF. The entire variable domain, with the rest obtained from reference TRBV14 and TRBJ2-7, is as follows: EAGVTQFPSHSVIEKGQTVTLRCDPISGHDNLYWYRRVMGKEIKFLLHFVKESKQDESGMPNNRFLAERTGGTYSTLKVQPAELEDSGVYFCASSRIGLNYEQYFGPGTRLTVT.